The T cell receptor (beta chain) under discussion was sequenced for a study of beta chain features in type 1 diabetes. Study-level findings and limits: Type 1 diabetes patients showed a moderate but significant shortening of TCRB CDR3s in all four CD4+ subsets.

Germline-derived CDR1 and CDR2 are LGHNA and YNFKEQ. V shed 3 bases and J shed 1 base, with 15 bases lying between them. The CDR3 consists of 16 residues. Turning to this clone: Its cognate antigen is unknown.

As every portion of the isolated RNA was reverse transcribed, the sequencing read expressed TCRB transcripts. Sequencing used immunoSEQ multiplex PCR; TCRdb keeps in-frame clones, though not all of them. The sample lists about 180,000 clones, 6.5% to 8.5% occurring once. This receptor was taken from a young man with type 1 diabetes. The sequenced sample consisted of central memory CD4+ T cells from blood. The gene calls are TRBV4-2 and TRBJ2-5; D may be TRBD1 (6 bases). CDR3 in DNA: TGTGCCAGCAGCCAGGAAAGCCGGGACATCCAAGAGACCCAGTACTTC. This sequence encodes CASSQESRDIQETQYF.